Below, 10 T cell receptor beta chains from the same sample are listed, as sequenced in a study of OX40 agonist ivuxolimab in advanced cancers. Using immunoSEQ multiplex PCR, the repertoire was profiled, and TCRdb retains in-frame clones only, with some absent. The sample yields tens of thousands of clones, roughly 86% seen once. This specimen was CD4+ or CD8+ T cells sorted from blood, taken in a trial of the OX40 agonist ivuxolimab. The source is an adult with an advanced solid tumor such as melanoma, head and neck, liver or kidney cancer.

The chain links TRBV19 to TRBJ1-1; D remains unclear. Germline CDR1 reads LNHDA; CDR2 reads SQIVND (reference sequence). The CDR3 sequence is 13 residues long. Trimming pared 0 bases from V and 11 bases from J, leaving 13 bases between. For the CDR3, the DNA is TGTGCCAGTAGTATAGATTTATGGGTAGGGGCTTTCTTT. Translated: CASSIDLWVGAFF. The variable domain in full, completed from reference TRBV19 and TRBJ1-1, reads DGGITQSPKYLFRKEGQNVTLSCEQNLNHDAMYWYRQDPGQGLRLIYYSQIVNDFQKGDIAEGYSVSREKKESFPLTVTSAQKNPTAFYLCASSIDLWVGAFFGQGTRLTVV.

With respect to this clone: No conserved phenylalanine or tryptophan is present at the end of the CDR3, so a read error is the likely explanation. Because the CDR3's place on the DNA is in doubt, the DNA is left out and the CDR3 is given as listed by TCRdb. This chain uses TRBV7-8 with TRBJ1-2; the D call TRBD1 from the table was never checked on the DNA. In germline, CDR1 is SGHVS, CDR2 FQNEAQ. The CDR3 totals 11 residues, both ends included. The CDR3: CASSLDREFTL.

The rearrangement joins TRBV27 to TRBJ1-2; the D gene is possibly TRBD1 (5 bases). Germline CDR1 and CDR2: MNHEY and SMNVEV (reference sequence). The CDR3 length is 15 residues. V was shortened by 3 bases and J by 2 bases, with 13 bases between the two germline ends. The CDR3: CASSLGPLANYGYTF. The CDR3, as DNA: TGTGCCAGCAGTTTGGGGCCCCTTGCGAACTATGGCTACACCTTC.

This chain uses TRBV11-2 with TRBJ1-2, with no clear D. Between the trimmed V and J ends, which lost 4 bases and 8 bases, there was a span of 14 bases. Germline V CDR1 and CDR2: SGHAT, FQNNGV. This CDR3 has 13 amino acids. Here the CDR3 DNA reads TGTGCCAGCAGCTCCCAGGCCCTTGAAGGCTACACCTTC. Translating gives CASSSQALEGYTF.

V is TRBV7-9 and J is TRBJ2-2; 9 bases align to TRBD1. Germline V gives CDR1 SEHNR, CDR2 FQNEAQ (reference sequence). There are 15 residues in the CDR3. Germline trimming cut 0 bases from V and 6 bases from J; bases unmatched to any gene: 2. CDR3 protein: CASSLARTGAGELFF. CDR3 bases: TGTGCCAGCAGCTTAGCAAGGACAGGGGCCGGGGAGCTGTTTTTT.

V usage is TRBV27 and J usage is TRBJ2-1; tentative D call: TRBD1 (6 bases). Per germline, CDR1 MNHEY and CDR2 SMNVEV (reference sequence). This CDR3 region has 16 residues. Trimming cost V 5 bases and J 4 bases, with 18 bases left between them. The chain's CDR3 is CASSLIVGAPYNEQFF. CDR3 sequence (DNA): TGTGCCAGCAGTCTCATAGTGGGGGCCCCATACAATGAGCAGTTCTTC.

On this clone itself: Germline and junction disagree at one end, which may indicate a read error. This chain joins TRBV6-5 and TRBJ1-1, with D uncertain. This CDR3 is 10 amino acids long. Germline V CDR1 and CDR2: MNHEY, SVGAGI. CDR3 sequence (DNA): TGTGCCAGCGGCGACACTAAAGCTTTCTTT. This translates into CASGDTKAFF.

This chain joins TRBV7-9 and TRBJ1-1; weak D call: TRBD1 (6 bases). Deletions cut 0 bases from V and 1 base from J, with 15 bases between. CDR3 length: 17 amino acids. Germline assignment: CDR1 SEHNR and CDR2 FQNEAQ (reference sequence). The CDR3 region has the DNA TGTGCCAGCAGCTTAGCAAGGGGGAGGGGAGGGAACACTGAAGCTTTCTTT. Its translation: CASSLARGRGGNTEAFF.

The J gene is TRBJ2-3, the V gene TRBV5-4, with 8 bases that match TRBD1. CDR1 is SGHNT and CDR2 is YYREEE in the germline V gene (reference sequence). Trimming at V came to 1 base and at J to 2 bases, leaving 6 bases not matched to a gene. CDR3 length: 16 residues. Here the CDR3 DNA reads TGTGCCAGCAGCTTGAAAGGGACAGGTCCCACAGATACGCAGTATTTT. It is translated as CASSLKGTGPTDTQYF.

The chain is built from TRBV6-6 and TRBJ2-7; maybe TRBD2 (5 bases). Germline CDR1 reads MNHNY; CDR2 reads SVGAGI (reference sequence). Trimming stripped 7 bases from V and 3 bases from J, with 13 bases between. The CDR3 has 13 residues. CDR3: CASTLGSFYEQYF. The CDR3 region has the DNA TGTGCCAGCACCCTTGGGAGCTTCTACGAGCAGTACTTC.